This T cell receptor beta chain was found in a study of blood T cell repertoires in COVID-19. Clones were read by immunoSEQ multiplex PCR, and TCRdb kept only the in-frame ones, dropping some. The repertoire includes under 150,000 clones, roughly 81% of them detected once, and approximately 9.4% sits in the top ten. The receptor was isolated from a woman between 50 and 59 years old with active or convalescent COVID-19. Specimen: peripheral blood.

The CDR3 region has the DNA TGTGCCAGCAGCTCCGACAGGGCTGCCGGGGAGCTGTTTTTT. Translation gives CASSSDRAAGELFF. This chain joins TRBV5-5 and TRBJ2-2; 7 bases are a match to TRBD1. The germline V gene has CDR1 SGHKS and CDR2 YYEKEE (reference sequence). The V gene end was trimmed by 3 bases and the J gene end by 6 bases; junction bases not matched to a gene: 5. This CDR3 has 14 amino acids.